This TCR beta chain originates from a study of a mutant IDH1 vaccine in newly diagnosed glioma. About the study: The study held visit V12 at week 35 and visit V13 at week 47.

Profiled with immunoSEQ multiplex PCR; TCRdb holds only in-frame clones, not every one. The repertoire consists of about 35,000 clones, with around 87% occurring once and the leading ten covering approximately 12%. The V gene lost 2 bases and the J gene lost 5 bases, with 16 bases spanning the gap. This CDR3 is 15 amino acids long. Germline V gene sequence: CDR1 SGHTS, CDR2 YDEGEE. The time point is: week 47, end of study. What each vaccine dose contained was 300 ug of mutant IDH1 20-mer peptide, accompanied by topical imiquimod. Donor diagnoses consisted of new WHO grade 3 or 4 IDH1-mutant, ATRX-lost astrocytomas. A remark on this clone: As yet, its antigen is unknown.

The chain has TRBV5-8 and TRBJ1-1, with unresolved D. Sequenced here: PBMCs, sampled from a glioma patient whose treatment included an IDH1 peptide vaccine. This sequence was found in a woman in her 30s with glioma. CDR3 in amino acids: CASSFPASRATEAFF. The CDR3 DNA reads TGTGCCAGCAGCTTCCCCGCCTCAAGGGCAACTGAAGCTTTCTTT.